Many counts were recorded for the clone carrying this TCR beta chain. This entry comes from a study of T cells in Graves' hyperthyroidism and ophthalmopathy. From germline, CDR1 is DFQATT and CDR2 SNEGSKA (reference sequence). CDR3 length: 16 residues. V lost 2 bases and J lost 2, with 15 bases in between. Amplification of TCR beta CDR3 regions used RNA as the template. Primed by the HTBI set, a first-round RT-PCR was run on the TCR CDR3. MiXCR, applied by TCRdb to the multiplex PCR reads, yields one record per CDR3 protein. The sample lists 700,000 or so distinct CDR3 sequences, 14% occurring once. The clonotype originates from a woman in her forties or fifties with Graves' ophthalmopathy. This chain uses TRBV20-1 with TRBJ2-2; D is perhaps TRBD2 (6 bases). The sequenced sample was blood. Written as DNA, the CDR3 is TGCAGTGCTAGACCCGCGGGGCGGGTTAACACCGGGGAGCTGTTTTTT. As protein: CSARPAGRVNTGELFF.